The sequence of this TCR beta chain was determined in a study of T cell repertoires in cytomegalovirus infection (dated 2019 in TCRdb). At the level of the whole study: The peptide stimulations were aimed at well-studied HLA-B-restricted epitopes as well as recently identified HLA-C-restricted CMV epitopes, whose presentation resists viral immunomodulation. Donor HLA type was relevant to the analysis, because carriage of CMV infection together with the matching HLA type was indicated by public TCR beta signatures.

The treatment or condition tag for this specimen amounts to: in vitro stimulation with specific CMV peptide epitopes to enrich CMV-specific T cells. From the germline V gene, CDR1 is MNHEY and CDR2 is SVGAGI. From its cysteine to its phenylalanine, the CDR3 spans 15 amino acids. The read is trimmed to its CDR3 DNA, 45 bases read in frame from base 1. For this chain, trimming is 0 bases at the V end and 9 bases at the J end, and the number of junction bases without a gene match is 5. Broader findings and caveats from the paper: Cumulative frequency of public TCR beta family members discriminated carriers of CMV infection plus the relevant HLA type in this cohort and an independent 352-donor cohort. The ex vivo response was dominated by HLA-C-restricted CMV-specific TCR beta clonotypes, and the single most frequent clonotype in two of eight donors was supplied by these HLA-C-restricted clonotypes.

This sample was sequenced with an Illumina HiSeq 1500. Clones were called with MiXCR by TCRdb after fastp trimmed the public reads at Q25, and only in-frame beta chains were retained. All rows with the same CDR3 protein become a single entry with the most common DNA and genes. For this sample the table gives about 830,000 distinct CDR3 sequences, of which approximately 30% were detected only once. The ten largest clones represent around 11% of the sample. Comments on this clonotype: It has no known antigen specificity. One base away there is no much larger clone; base qualities are not given.

Sequenced material: cultured CD8+ T cells from PBMCs, taken from culture after CMV antigen stimulation. This TCR was sampled from a human donor in good health (CMV status not recorded). Some clones in this sample may be carry-over from other donors' samples. The chain links TRBV6-5 with TRBJ2-1; the junction holds 10 bases that match TRBD2. The CDR3 protein: CASSYSSGGAGEQFF. The DNA sequence is as follows: TGTGCCAGCAGTTACTCAAGCGGGGGGGCCGGTGAGCAGTTCTTC.